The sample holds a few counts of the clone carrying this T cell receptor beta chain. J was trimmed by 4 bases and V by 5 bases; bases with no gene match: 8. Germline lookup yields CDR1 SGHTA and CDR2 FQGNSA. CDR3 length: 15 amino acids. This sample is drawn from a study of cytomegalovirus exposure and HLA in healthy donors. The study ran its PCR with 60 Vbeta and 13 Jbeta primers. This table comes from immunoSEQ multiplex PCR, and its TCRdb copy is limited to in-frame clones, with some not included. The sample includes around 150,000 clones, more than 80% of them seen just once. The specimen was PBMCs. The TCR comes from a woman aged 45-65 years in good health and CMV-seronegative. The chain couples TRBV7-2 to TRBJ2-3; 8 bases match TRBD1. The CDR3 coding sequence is TGTGCCAGCAGCCGACGGACAGGGAGCCCAGATACGCAGTATTTT. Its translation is CASSRRTGSPDTQYF.